This TCR beta chain is from a study of Graves' ophthalmopathy and Graves' hyperthyroidism. At the level of the study: Peripheral blood was gathered at the point of initial diagnosis, before any treatment started. Study observations and caveats: Ophthalmopathy progression was predicted with 70.59% sensitivity and about 72% specificity. Most expanded clonotypes in thyroid above 0.001 frequency also showed up in blood.

The table lists this clonotype with many counts. Its antigen is unknown. The authors amplified TCR beta CDR3 regions, and they did so from RNA transcripts for repertoire sequencing. HTBI primers were employed in first-round RT-PCR, then a second-round multiplex PCR followed. TCRdb passed the multiplex PCR reads through MiXCR, listing each CDR3 protein once. This sample has a few hundred thousand distinct CDR3 sequences, with roughly 14% found just once. Hyperthyroidism is called stable when no ophthalmopathy develops within 18 months of follow-up. The V gene lost 2 bases and the J gene lost 5 bases, with 6 bases spanning the gap. The CDR3 is 12 amino acids.

The sequencing input was peripheral blood. The chain links TRBV12-3 or TRBV12-4 to TRBJ1-2; possible D gene TRBD1, 5 bases. This receptor was identified in a woman between 18 and 29 years old with stable Graves' hyperthyroidism. CDR3 bases: TGTGCCAGCAGTTTAAGACAGTATGGCTACACCTTC. This gives the protein CASSLRQYGYTF.